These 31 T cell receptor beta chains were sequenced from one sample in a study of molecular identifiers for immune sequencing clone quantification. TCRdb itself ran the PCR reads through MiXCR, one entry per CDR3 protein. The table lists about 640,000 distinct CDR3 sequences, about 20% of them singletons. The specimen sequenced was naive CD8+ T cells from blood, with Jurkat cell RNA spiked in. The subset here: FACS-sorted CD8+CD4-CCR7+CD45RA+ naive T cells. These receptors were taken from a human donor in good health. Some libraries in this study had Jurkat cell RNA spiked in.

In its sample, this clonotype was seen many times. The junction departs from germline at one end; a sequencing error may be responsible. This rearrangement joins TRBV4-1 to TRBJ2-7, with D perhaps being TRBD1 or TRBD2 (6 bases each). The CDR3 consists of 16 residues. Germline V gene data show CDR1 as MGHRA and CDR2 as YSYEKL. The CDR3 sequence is CASSQEWMGGSHEQYF. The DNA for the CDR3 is TGCGCCAGCAGCCAAGAGTGGATGGGGGGCTCCCACGAGCAGTACTTC.

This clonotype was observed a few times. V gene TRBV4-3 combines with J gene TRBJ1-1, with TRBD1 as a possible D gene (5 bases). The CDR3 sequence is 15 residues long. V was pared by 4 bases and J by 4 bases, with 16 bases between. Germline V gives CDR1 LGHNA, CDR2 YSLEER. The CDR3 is CASSLSRDPRTEAFF. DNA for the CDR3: TGCGCCAGCAGCCTCTCCCGGGACCCACGCACTGAAGCTTTCTTT.

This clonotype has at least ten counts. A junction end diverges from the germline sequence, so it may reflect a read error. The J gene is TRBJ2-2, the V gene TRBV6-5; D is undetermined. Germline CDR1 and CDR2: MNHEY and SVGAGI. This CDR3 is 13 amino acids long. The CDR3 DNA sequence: TGCGCCAGCAGCCCTTCCGACACCGGGGAGCTGTTTTTT. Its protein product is CASSPSDTGELFF.

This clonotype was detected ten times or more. The CDR3 region has the DNA TGCAGTGCTGCACATATTACCTACGAGCAGTACTTC. Its translation is CSAAHITYEQYF. V gene TRBV20-1 combines with J gene TRBJ2-7; no clear D. V lost 5 bases and J 2 bases, leaving 10 bases between the germline ends. This CDR3 comprises 12 residues. Germline V gene sequence: CDR1 DFQATT, CDR2 SNEGSKA (reference sequence).

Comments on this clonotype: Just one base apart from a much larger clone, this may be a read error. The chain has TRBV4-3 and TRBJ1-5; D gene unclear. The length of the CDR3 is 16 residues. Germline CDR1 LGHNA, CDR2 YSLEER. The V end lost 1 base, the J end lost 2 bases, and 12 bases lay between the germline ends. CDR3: CASSQGYAGRNQPQHF. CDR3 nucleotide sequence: TGCGCCAGCAGCCAAGGTTATGCGGGCCGCAATCAGCCCCAGCATTTT.

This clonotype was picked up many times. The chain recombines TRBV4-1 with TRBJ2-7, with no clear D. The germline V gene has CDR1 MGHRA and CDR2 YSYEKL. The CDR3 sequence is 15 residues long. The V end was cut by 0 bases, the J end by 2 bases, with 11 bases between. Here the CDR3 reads CASSQDRQRTYEQYF. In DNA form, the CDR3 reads TGCGCCAGCAGCCAAGATAGGCAGAGAACCTACGAGCAGTACTTC.

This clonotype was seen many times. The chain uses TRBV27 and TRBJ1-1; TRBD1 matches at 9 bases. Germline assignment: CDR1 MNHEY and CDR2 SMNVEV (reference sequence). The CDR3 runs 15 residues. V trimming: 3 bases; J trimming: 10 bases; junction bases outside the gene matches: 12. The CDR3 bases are TGTGCCAGCAGTTTGGGACAGGGCTACACTATGCGAGCTTTCTTT. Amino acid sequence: CASSLGQGYTMRAFF.

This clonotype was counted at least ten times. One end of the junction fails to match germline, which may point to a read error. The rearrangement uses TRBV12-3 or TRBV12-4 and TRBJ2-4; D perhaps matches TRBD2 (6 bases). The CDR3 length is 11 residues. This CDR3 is CASVNSARRGF. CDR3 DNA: TGTGCCAGCGTGAACTCTGCCCGGCGGGGCTTC.

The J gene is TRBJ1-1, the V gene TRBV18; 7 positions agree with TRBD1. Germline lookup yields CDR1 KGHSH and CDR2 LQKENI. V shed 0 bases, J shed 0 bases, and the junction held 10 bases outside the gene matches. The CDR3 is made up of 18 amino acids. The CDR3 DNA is TGTGCCAGCTCACCACCGGGGGAACAGGGGACCCTGAACACTGAAGCTTTCTTT. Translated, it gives CASSPPGEQGTLNTEAFF.

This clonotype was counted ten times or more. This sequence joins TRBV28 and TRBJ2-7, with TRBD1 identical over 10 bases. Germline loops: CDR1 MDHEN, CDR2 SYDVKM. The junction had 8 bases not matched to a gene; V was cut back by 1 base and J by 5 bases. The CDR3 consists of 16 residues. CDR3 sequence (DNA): TGTGCCAGCAGTTTATCGGTCGGGACAGGGGACAACGAGCAGTACTTC. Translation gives CASSLSVGTGDNEQYF.

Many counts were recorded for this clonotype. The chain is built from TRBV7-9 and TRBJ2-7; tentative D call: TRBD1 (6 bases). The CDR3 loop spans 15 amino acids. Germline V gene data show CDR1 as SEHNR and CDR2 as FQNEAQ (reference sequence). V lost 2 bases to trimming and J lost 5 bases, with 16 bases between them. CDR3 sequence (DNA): TGTGCCAGCAGCTTAAGATTGGGGGCGGCTGACGAGCAGTACTTC. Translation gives CASSLRLGAADEQYF.

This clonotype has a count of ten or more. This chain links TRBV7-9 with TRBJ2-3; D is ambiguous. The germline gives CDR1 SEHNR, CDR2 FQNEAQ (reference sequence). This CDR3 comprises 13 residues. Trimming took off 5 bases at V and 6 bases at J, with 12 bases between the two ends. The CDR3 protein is CASSPEMGDTQYF. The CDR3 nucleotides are TGTGCCAGCAGCCCCGAAATGGGGGATACGCAGTATTTT. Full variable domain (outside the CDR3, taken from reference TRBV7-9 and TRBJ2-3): DTGVSQNPRHKITKRGQNVTFRCDPISEHNRLYWYRQTLGQGPEFLTYFQNEAQLEKSRLLSDRFSAERPKGSFSTLEIQRTEQGDSAMYLCASSPEMGDTQYFGPGTRLTVL.

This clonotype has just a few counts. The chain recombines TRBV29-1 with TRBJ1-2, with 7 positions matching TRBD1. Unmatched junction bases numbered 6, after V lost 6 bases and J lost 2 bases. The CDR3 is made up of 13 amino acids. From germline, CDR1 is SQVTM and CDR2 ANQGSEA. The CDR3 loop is CSVQQQGNYGYTF. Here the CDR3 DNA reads TGCAGCGTCCAACAACAGGGGAACTATGGCTACACCTTC.

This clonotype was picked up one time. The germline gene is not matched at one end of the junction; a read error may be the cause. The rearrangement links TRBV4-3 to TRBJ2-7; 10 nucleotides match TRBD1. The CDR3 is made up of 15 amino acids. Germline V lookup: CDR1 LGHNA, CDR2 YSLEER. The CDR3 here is CASSQRTGGGYEQHF. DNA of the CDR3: TGCGCCAGCAGCCAAAGGACAGGGGGAGGTTACGAGCAGCACTTC.

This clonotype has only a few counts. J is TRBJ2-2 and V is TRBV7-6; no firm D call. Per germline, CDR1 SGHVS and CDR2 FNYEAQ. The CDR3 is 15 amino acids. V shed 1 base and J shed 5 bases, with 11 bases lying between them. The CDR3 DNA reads TGTGCCAGCAGCTTAGAAGCAGGTTCAACCGGGGAGCTGTTTTTT. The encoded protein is CASSLEAGSTGELFF. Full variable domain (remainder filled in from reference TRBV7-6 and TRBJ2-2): GAGVSQSPRYKVTKRGQDVALRCDPISGHVSLYWYRQALGQGPEFLTYFNYEAQQDKSGLPNDRFSAERPEGSISTLTIQRTEQRDSAMYRCASSLEAGSTGELFFGEGSRLTVL.

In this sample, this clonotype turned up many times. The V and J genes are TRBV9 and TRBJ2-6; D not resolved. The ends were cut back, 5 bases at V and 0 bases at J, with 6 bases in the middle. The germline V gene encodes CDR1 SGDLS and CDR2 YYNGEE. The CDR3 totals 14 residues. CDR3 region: CASSENSGANVLTF. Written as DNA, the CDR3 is TGTGCCAGCAGTGAGAACTCTGGGGCCAACGTCCTGACTTTC.

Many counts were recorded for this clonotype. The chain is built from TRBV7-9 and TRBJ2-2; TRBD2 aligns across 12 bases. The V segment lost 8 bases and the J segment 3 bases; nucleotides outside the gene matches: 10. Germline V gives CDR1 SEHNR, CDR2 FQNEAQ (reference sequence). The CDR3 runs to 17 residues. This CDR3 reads CASGTRLAGADTGELFF. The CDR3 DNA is TGTGCCAGCGGAACGCGACTAGCGGGAGCCGACACCGGGGAGCTGTTTTTT.

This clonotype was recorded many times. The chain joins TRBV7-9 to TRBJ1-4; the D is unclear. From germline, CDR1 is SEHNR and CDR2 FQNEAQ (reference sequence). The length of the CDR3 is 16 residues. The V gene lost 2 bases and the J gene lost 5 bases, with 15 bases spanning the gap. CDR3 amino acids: CASSLIVGTANEKLFF. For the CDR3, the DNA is TGTGCCAGCAGCTTAATTGTAGGCACGGCAAATGAAAAACTGTTTTTT.

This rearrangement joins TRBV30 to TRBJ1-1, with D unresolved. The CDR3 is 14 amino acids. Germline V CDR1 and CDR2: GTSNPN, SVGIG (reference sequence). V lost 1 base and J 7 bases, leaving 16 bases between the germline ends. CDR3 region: CAWSGVGILFEAFF. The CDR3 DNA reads TGTGCCTGGAGTGGGGTGGGTATATTGTTTGAAGCTTTCTTT.

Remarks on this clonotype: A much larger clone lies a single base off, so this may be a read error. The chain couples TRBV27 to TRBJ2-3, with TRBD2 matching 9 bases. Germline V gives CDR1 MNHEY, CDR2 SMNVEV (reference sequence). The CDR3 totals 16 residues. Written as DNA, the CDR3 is TGTACCAGCAGTTTATCGGTAGCGGGAGTTGGAGATACGCAGTATTTT. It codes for CTSSLSVAGVGDTQYF.

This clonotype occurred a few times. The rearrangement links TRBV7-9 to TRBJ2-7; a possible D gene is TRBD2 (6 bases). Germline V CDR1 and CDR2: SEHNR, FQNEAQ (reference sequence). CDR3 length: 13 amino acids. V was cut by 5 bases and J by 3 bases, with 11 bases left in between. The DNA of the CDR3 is TGTGCCAGCAGCGACAGACTAGGCTACGAGCAGTACTTC. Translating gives CASSDRLGYEQYF.

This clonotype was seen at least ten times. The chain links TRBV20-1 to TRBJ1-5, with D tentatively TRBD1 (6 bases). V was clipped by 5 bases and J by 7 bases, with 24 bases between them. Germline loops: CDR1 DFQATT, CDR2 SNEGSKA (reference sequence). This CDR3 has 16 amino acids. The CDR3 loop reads CSAPTRGDPSVQPQHF. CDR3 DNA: TGCAGTGCTCCCACCAGGGGTGACCCATCGGTACAGCCCCAGCATTTT.

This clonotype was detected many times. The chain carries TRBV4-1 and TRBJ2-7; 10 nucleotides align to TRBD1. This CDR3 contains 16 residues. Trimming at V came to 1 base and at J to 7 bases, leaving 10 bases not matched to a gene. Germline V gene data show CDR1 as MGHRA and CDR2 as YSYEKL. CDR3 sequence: CASSQGPGTGDGEQYF. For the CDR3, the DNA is TGCGCCAGCAGCCAAGGCCCCGGGACAGGGGATGGTGAGCAGTACTTC.

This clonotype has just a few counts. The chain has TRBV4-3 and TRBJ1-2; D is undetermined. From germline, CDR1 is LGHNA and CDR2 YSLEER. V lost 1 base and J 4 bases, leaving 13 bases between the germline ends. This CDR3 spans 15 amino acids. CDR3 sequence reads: CASSQVLGLAYGYTF. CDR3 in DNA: TGCGCCAGCAGCCAAGTACTAGGTTTGGCCTATGGCTACACCTTC.

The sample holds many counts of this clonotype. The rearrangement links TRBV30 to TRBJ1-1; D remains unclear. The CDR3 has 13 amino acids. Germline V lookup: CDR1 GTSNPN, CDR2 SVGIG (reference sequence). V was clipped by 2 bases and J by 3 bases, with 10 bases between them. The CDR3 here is CAWSLDGDTEAFF. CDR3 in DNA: TGTGCCTGGAGTTTGGACGGAGACACTGAAGCTTTCTTT.

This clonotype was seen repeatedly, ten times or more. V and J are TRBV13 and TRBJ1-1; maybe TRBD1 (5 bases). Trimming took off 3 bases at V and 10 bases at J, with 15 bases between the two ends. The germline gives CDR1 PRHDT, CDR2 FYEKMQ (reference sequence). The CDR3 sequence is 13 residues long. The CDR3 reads CASSFGRVEGAFF. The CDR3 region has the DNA TGTGCCAGCAGCTTCGGCAGGGTAGAGGGAGCTTTCTTT.

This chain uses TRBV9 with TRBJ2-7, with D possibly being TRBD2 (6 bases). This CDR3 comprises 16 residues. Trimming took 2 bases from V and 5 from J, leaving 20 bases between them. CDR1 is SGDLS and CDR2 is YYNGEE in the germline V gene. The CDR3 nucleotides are TGTGCCAGCAGCGTGGGGACTGGCGGGTATGAGGACGAGCAGTACTTC. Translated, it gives CASSVGTGGYEDEQYF.

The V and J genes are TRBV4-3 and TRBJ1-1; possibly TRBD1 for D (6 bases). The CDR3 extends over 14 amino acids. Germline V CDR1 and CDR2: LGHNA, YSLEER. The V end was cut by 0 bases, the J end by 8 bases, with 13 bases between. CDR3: CASSQDRRGEEAFF. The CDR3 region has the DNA TGCGCCAGCAGCCAAGATCGCAGGGGCGAGGAAGCTTTCTTT.

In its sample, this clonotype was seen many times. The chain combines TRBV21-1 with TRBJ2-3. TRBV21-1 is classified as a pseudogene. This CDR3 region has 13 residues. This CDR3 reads CASSKPSTDTQYF. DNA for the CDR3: TGTGCCAGCAGCAAGCCGAGCACAGATACGCAGTATTTT.

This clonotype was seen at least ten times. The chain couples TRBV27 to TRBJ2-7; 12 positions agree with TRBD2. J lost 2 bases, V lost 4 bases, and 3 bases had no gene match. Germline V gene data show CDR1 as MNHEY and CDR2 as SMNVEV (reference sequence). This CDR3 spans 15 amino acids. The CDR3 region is CASSSGTSGPYEQYF. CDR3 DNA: TGTGCCAGCAGTTCCGGGACTAGCGGGCCCTACGAGCAGTACTTC.

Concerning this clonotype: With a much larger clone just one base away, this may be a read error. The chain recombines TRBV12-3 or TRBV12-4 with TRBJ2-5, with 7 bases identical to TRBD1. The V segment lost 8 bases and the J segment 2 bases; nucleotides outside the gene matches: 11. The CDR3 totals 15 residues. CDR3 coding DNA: TGTGCCAGCGCAAGACAGGGCCCGGGTCAAGAGACCCAGTACTTC. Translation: CASARQGPGQETQYF.